This TCR beta chain was profiled in a study of tumor and adjacent non-tumor tissue in lung cancer. Study information: Patients comprised 12 adenocarcinoma, 2 squamous cell carcinoma and 1 small cell lung cancer. Study results and caveats: In normal lung, the top 100 clones were significantly more dominant than in tumor.

This sample's RNA came from whole unsorted tissue. Points on this clonotype: Its antigen is not known. An end of the junction differs from the germline gene, which may be a read error.

TCRbeta libraries were built with three rounds of nested PCR, modified from ARM-PCR. TCRdb fed the multiplex PCR reads into MiXCR, producing one record per CDR3 protein. The top ten hold 20% to 25% of the sample, which has tens of thousands of distinct CDR3 sequences, about 60% seen once. The material sequenced was lung tumor tissue. The receptor comes from a man over 45 with non-small cell lung cancer.

DNA for the CDR3: TGTGTCAGCAGCCCCGTGAAGGGCTCAATTTTCTTC. Its protein product is CVSSPVKGSIFF. This sequence joins TRBV11-2 and TRBJ1-1; D is ambiguous. The CDR3 extends over 12 amino acids. CDR1 SGHAT and CDR2 FQNNGV come from the germline V gene. Combining the CDR3 with reference TRBV11-2 and TRBJ1-1 gives the whole variable domain EAGVAQSPRYKIIEKRQSVAFWCNPISGHATLYWYQQILGQGPKLLIQFQNNGVVDDSQLPKDRFSAERLKGVDSTLKIQPAKLEDSAVYLCVSSPVKGSIFFGQGTRLTVV.